A selection of T cell receptor beta chains follows, all from one sample in a study of shared clonotypes between healthy human individuals. Method: immunoSEQ multiplex PCR; TCRdb's copy keeps in-frame clones and lacks some. The sample consists of about 2.3 million clones, more than 85% of them appearing once. The sequenced material came from naive CD4+ T cells from PBMCs. Source of these receptors: a young man in good health. Some clones in this sample may be carry-over from other donors' samples. Each CDR3 is given without its conserved first and last residue.

v_call | cdr3_aa
TRBV28 | ASSLEGTQY
TRBV7-8 | ASSSPANKKNIQY
TRBV7-8 | ASSLYGSRNDEQF
TRBV10-3 | AIGRPETNQPQH
TRBV4-2 | ASSPTSSTGNEQF
TRBV11-2 | ASSLIGSSYEQY
TRBV5-1 | ASSLIQEQETQY
TRBV6-4 | ASMLPQGVQETQY
TRBV9 | ASSVERGGYGYT
TRBV7-2 | ASSSRVGGTQY
TRBV6-7 | ASSRTPGQGVHEQY
TRBV9 | ASSPTPSPVETQY
TRBV28 | ASSLAGISYEQY
TRBV7-9 | ASSLGVAGSSYEQY
TRBV9 | ASSVGSGRLYEQY
TRBV18 | ASSLSRGRTDTQY
TRBV6-1 | ASSPGTGNTGELF
TRBV7-2 | ASSLGQVNSNQPQH
TRBV29-1 | SVEEGNTEAF
TRBV28 | ASRTQGYGYT
TRBV28 | ASSLRIWATEAF
TRBV28 | ASSFRPPGVRGDTEAF
TRBV21-1 | ASSRQHNEQF
TRBV30 | AWTPRGEQF
TRBV27 | ASGPWGRHEQY
TRBV6-1 | ASSWQGTYNEQF
TRBV14 | ASSQVRSYGYT
TRBV28 | ASSLQVGGEQY
TRBV28 | ASSAGQGATGELF
TRBV21-1 | ASSKERLGEPEGTEAF
TRBV14 | ASSQDTPRTSGKIFTTDTQY
TRBV9 | ASSVGLAGNYNEQF
TRBV7-9 | ASSQRGSSGNTIY
TRBV5-5 | ASSLAAGAVAGNTIY
TRBV29-1 | SVAWQGSGNTIY